This entry lists 30 T cell receptor beta chains sequenced from one sample in a study of OX40 agonist ivuxolimab in advanced cancers. The data were produced by immunoSEQ multiplex PCR, yet TCRdb's version contains in-frame clones alone and is incomplete. The sample consists of over 75,000 clones, 85% to 95% of them appearing once. The sequencing used CD4+ or CD8+ T cells sorted from blood, collected in a trial of the OX40 agonist ivuxolimab. The receptor set was obtained from an adult with an advanced solid tumor such as melanoma, head and neck, liver or kidney cancer.

The chain is built from TRBV27 and TRBJ2-2, with 9 positions matching TRBD1. The CDR3 has 17 residues. V shed 2 bases and J 6 bases; nucleotides not matched to a gene: 10. Germline CDR1 MNHEY, CDR2 SMNVEV (reference sequence). CDR3 nucleotide sequence: TGTGCCAGCAGTTTAGGGGACAGGGTCGGCCTTGCCGGGGAGCTGTTTTTT. Residues: CASSLGDRVGLAGELFF.

For the CDR3, the DNA is TGTGCCAGCAGCTTAGGAGCAGGAAACACCATATATTTT. Translated: CASSLGAGNTIYF. The chain employs TRBV7-9 and TRBJ1-3, with unresolved D. The V end lost 1 base, the J end lost 4 bases, and 5 bases lay between the germline ends. This CDR3 comprises 13 residues. Germline lookup yields CDR1 SEHNR and CDR2 FQNEAQ (reference sequence).

The chain joins TRBV28 to TRBJ1-2; D remains unclear. Germline V gene sequence: CDR1 MDHEN, CDR2 SYDVKM. The CDR3 is made up of 11 amino acids. Trimming pared 6 bases from V and 2 bases from J, leaving 4 bases between. The CDR3 protein is CASRLNYGYTF. DNA of the CDR3: TGTGCCAGCAGGCTCAACTATGGCTACACCTTC.

This chain joins TRBV19 and TRBJ2-2; D gene uncertain. CDR3 length: 13 residues. Trimming left V 3 bases short and J 4 bases short, with 6 bases between. Per germline, CDR1 LNHDA and CDR2 SQIVND (reference sequence). The CDR3 is CASSILGTGELFF. The CDR3 DNA follows: TGTGCCAGTAGTATCCTCGGCACCGGGGAGCTGTTTTTT.

The chain is built from TRBV19 and TRBJ1-1; D remains ambiguous. CDR3 length: 13 residues. V lost 7 bases to trimming and J lost 6 bases, with 15 bases between them. The V gene's germline CDR1 is LNHDA and CDR2 SQIVND (reference sequence). The CDR3 DNA reads TGTGCCAGTACCGTCACGCGGGGTGCTGAAGCTTTCTTT. This sequence encodes CASTVTRGAEAFF.

The chain couples TRBV27 to TRBJ1-5; possibly TRBD1 for D (5 bases). The CDR3 has 13 amino acids. With 9 bases removed from V and 6 bases from J, the gap between germline ends came to 15 bases. The germline V gene encodes CDR1 MNHEY and CDR2 SMNVEV (reference sequence). CDR3 residues: CASPVGEGQPQHF. Here the CDR3 DNA reads TGTGCCAGTCCAGTGGGGGAGGGTCAGCCCCAGCATTTT.

Of note for this clone: One end of the junction varies from germline; a read error may be responsible. V usage is TRBV7-7 and J usage is TRBJ2-5; 9 nucleotides agree with TRBD2. The germline gives CDR1 SSHAT, CDR2 FNYEAQ (reference sequence). CDR3 length: 14 residues. The CDR3 sequence: CASSFQRGAETQYF. In DNA, the CDR3 is TGTGCTAGCAGCTTTCAGCGGGGGGCCGAGACCCAGTACTTC.

The V gene is TRBV7-9, the J gene TRBJ2-7, with 12 bases fitting TRBD2. This CDR3 has 18 amino acids. From germline, CDR1 is SEHNR and CDR2 FQNEAQ (reference sequence). J lost 0 bases, V lost 7 bases, and 13 bases had no gene match. The CDR3 DNA follows: TGTGCCAGCAACCTAGCGGGAGGGGCTGGGCTCAGCTCCTACGAGCAGTACTTC. Translated: CASNLAGGAGLSSYEQYF.

The chain couples TRBV9 to TRBJ2-1; 10 bases map to TRBD2. V trimming: 1 base; J trimming: 8 bases; junction bases outside the gene matches: 9. CDR1 is SGDLS and CDR2 is YYNGEE in the germline V gene. The CDR3 runs 16 residues. The CDR3 DNA is TGTGCCAGCAGCGTACTAGCGGGGGATAAGGGAGATGAGCAGTTCTTC. Translating it yields CASSVLAGDKGDEQFF.

The count of this clone is one. The chain employs TRBV7-2 and TRBJ1-2; TRBD1 might be the D (6 bases). Deletions cut 6 bases from V and 0 bases from J, with 17 bases between. The germline V gene encodes CDR1 SGHTA and CDR2 FQGNSA. The CDR3 runs to 16 residues. Here the CDR3 reads CASSPGVAGANYGYTF. The CDR3 DNA is TGTGCCAGCAGTCCGGGTGTTGCAGGGGCTAACTATGGCTACACCTTC.

This clone was recorded only once. The rearrangement joins TRBV11-2 to TRBJ1-1; 7 nucleotides match TRBD1. The CDR3 length is 16 residues. V shed 1 base, J shed 1 base, and the junction held 6 bases outside the gene matches. The germline CDR1 and CDR2 sequences are SGHAT and FQNNGV. The CDR3 nucleotides are TGTGCCAGCAGCTTAGTTAGGGGGCCCCCGAACACTGAAGCTTTCTTT. Protein product: CASSLVRGPPNTEAFF.

V gene TRBV10-3 combines with J gene TRBJ2-5; TRBD2 matches 14 bases. Per the germline V gene, CDR1 is ENHRY and CDR2 is SYGVKD. The CDR3 consists of 14 residues. Unmatched junction bases numbered 1, after V lost 6 bases and J lost 4 bases. CDR3 coding DNA: TGTGCCATCAGCGGACTAGCGGGGGGAGAGACCCAGTACTTC. Translated: CAISGLAGGETQYF.

V gene TRBV7-2 combines with J gene TRBJ2-5; 9 bases match TRBD1. The end of the DNA is better explained by TRBJ2-7, so the J call may be wrong. The length of the CDR3 is 15 residues. Germline lookup yields CDR1 SGHTA and CDR2 FQGNSA. This chain's CDR3 is CASSLGQGVFYEQYF. As DNA, the CDR3 is TGTGCCAGCAGCTTAGGACAGGGGGTCTTCTACGAGCAGTACTTC.

The chain couples TRBV19 to TRBJ1-2; no firm D call. Germline lookup yields CDR1 LNHDA and CDR2 SQIVND (reference sequence). V was pared by 3 bases and J by 0 bases, with 8 bases between. The CDR3 is 14 amino acids. The CDR3 DNA reads as TGTGCCAGTAGTATTGTGGTAGCTAACTATGGCTACACCTTC. Translated: CASSIVVANYGYTF.

This chain uses TRBV4-1 with TRBJ2-3; the D is unclear. Germline V lookup: CDR1 MGHRA, CDR2 YSYEKL. This CDR3 is built from 17 residues. The V and J ends lost 2 bases and 3 bases respectively, with 18 bases between them. CDR3 protein: CASSQLPLRVGTDTQYF. The CDR3 nucleotides are TGCGCCAGCAGCCAACTTCCGTTAAGGGTTGGGACAGATACGCAGTATTTT.

V gene TRBV11-1 combines with J gene TRBJ2-1, with TRBD2 as a possible D gene (6 bases). This CDR3 has 15 residues. Trimming stripped 0 bases from V and 4 bases from J, with 10 bases between. Germline assignment: CDR1 SGHAT and CDR2 FQDESV (reference sequence). The DNA for the CDR3 is TGTGCCAGCAGCTTAGCGGCGGGGCAGTACAATGAGCAGTTCTTC. Translation gives CASSLAAGQYNEQFF.

The chain employs TRBV2 and TRBJ1-2; perhaps TRBD1 as D (6 bases). The ends were cut back, 6 bases at V and 7 bases at J, with 15 bases in the middle. The CDR3 totals 13 residues. Germline CDR1 is SNHLY and CDR2 is FYNNEI. The CDR3 loop is CASRGRGRSGYTF. The CDR3 bases are TGTGCCAGCAGGGGCAGGGGACGAAGTGGCTACACCTTC.

The V call is TRBV10-3, the J call TRBJ2-1; possibly TRBD2 for D (6 bases). CDR1 and CDR2 (germline): ENHRY, SYGVKD. The CDR3 spans 12 residues. V was shortened by 4 bases and J by 9 bases, with 10 bases between the two germline ends. CDR3 region: CAISGLVGEQFF. The DNA of the CDR3 is TGTGCCATCAGTGGACTAGTCGGTGAGCAGTTCTTC.

CDR3 sequence (DNA): TGTGCCACCAGCAGAGATGGCCCTACGGAGCAGTTCTTC. Protein product: CATSRDGPTEQFF. This rearrangement joins TRBV15 to TRBJ2-1; D is undetermined. The CDR3 has 13 residues. Trimming pared 0 bases from V and 10 bases from J, leaving 10 bases between. The germline CDR1 and CDR2 sequences are LNHNV and YYDKDF (reference sequence).

The V call is TRBV2, the J call TRBJ2-1; 14 bases match TRBD2. This CDR3 is built from 20 residues. With 6 bases clipped from V and 0 bases from J, the junction kept 13 bases outside the gene matches. Germline assignment: CDR1 SNHLY and CDR2 FYNNEI. As DNA, the CDR3 is TGTGCCAGCAGCGTAAACAAGGGACTAGCGGGAGCTGGCTCCTACAATGAGCAGTTCTTC. Translating gives CASSVNKGLAGAGSYNEQFF.

The V call is TRBV7-6, the J call TRBJ2-4; D uncertain. CDR1 SGHVS and CDR2 FNYEAQ come from the germline V gene. V lost 1 base, J lost 10 bases, and 11 bases lay in between. The CDR3 is made up of 13 amino acids. CDR3 bases: TGTGCCAGCAGCTTAGACCCGGGCGGAATTCAGTACTTC. Residues: CASSLDPGGIQYF.

CDR3 sequence (DNA): TGTGCCAGTAGTATGGGACTGTTCAATGAGCAGTTCTTC. It encodes CASSMGLFNEQFF. The chain joins TRBV19 to TRBJ2-1; perhaps TRBD2 as D (6 bases). V lost 3 bases to trimming and J lost 6 bases, with 9 bases between them. Germline-derived CDR1 and CDR2 are LNHDA and SQIVND (reference sequence). This CDR3 has 13 residues.

This sequence joins TRBV19 and TRBJ2-6; TRBD1 is a possible D gene (5 bases). Looked up from germline, CDR1 is LNHDA and CDR2 is SQIVND (reference sequence). The V and J ends lost 6 bases and 0 bases respectively, with 18 bases between them. The CDR3 runs 18 residues. DNA of the CDR3: TGTGCCAGTAGGCCCATCATAGGGGCCAGCTCTGGGGCCAACGTCCTGACTTTC. Protein: CASRPIIGASSGANVLTF.

The chain employs TRBV7-9 and TRBJ2-3; D is ambiguous. CDR1 is SEHNR and CDR2 is FQNEAQ in the germline V gene (reference sequence). V was cut by 0 bases and J by 6 bases, with 7 bases left in between. The CDR3 is 13 amino acids. CDR3 sequence (DNA): TGTGCCAGCAGCTTAGCCTCGGCGGATACGCAGTATTTT. Its protein is CASSLASADTQYF.

This clone has only a few counts. The V call is TRBV7-9, the J call TRBJ1-5; TRBD1 matches at 9 bases. Germline CDR1 is SEHNR and CDR2 is FQNEAQ (reference sequence). The CDR3 runs 16 residues. V was pared by 5 bases and J by 7 bases, with 12 bases of the junction left unmatched. The CDR3 nucleotides are TGTGCCAGCAGCCCTGGACAGGGGACCCTTAAGCAGCCCCAGCATTTT. Residues: CASSPGQGTLKQPQHF.

V is TRBV28 and J is TRBJ1-2; TRBD1 matches 9 bases. This CDR3 is 14 amino acids long. The V segment lost 8 bases and the J segment 5 bases; nucleotides outside the gene matches: 9. Per germline, CDR1 MDHEN and CDR2 SYDVKM. For the CDR3, the DNA is TGTGCCAGCGGGCCGGGACAGGGCCTTTATGGCTACACCTTC. Protein product: CASGPGQGLYGYTF.

The chain joins TRBV10-3 to TRBJ2-3; TRBD2 matches at 7 bases. With 10 bases clipped from V and 6 bases from J, the junction kept 4 bases outside the gene matches. Germline CDR1 is ENHRY and CDR2 is SYGVKD. There are 11 residues in the CDR3. The CDR3 loop is CASRLADTQYF. The DNA for the CDR3 is TGTGCCAGCCGACTAGCCGATACGCAGTATTTT.

The chain is built from TRBV4-1 and TRBJ2-1, with TRBD1 as a possible D gene (6 bases). From germline, CDR1 is MGHRA and CDR2 YSYEKL. The CDR3 is 13 amino acids. With 4 bases removed from V and 12 bases from J, the gap between germline ends came to 16 bases. CDR3 nucleotides: TGCGCCAGCAGCCGTTCGGACAGCAGTTCGCAGTTCTTC. Protein: CASSRSDSSSQFF.

The chain is built from TRBV11-2 and TRBJ1-1; D not certain. CDR3 length: 13 residues. Between the trimmed V and J ends, which lost 3 bases and 10 bases, there was a span of 15 bases. Germline lookup yields CDR1 SGHAT and CDR2 FQNNGV. CDR3 sequence (DNA): TGTGCCAGCAGCTTCGCCAGTATACAAGGAGCTTTCTTT. Protein: CASSFASIQGAFF.

This clone was seen just once. The rearrangement links TRBV11-3 to TRBJ2-1; 9 bases are a match to TRBD2. The CDR3 loop spans 17 amino acids. In germline, CDR1 is SGHNT, CDR2 YENEEA. V was clipped by 0 bases and J by 4 bases; unmatched bases: 7. CDR3 in DNA: TGTGCCAGCAGCTTAGACCACGTTAGCGGGAGTTACAATGAGCAGTTCTTC. This codes for CASSLDHVSGSYNEQFF. Full variable domain (outside the CDR3, taken from reference TRBV11-3 and TRBJ2-1): EAGVVQSPRYKIIEKKQPVAFWCNPISGHNTLYWYLQNLGQGPELLIRYENEEAVDDSQLPKDRFSAERLKGVDSTLKIQPAELGDSAVYLCASSLDHVSGSYNEQFFGPGTRLTVL.